The 5 T cell receptor beta chains presented below share a single source sample, sequenced in a study of T cells in women clearing cervical HPV infection. Generated by immunoSEQ multiplex PCR, the TCRdb table keeps only in-frame clones and is missing some. The sample has 20,000 to 25,000 clones. Sequenced input: blood buffy coat. Receptors were obtained from a woman between 18 and 70 years old with a cervical HPV16 infection that either progressed to CIN3+ or cleared (not recorded which).

A note on this clone: The read ends 3 residues early relative to the CDR3; the germline J gene fills the gap. The rearrangement uses TRBV27 and TRBJ2-3; D not resolved. The CDR3 is made up of 13 amino acids. V shed 3 bases and J shed 6 bases, with 10 bases lying between them. The germline gives CDR1 MNHEY, CDR2 SMNVEV (reference sequence). CDR3 protein: CASSFQTRDTQYF. The CDR3 DNA, read in part, is TGTGCCAGCAGTTTCCAGACGCGGGATACG.

On this clone: Read data end 3 residues before the CDR3 end; the end is taken from the germline J gene. This chain joins TRBV18 and TRBJ2-4; D is uncertain. CDR3 length equals 13 residues. CDR1 and CDR2 from the germline V gene are KGHSH and LQKENI. The part of the CDR3 DNA that was read is TGTGCCAGCTCACCACCAATACACGAAACT. Translating it yields CASSPPIHET. The complete CDR3 sequence is CASSPPIHETQYF.

As concerns this clone: The read ends 3 residues before the CDR3 terminus; that terminus is restored from the germline J gene. The chain couples TRBV29-1 to TRBJ2-1, with TRBD1 as a possible D gene (8 bases). CDR1 is SQVTM, CDR2 ANQGSEA, per germline. The CDR3 has 13 amino acids. Trimming stripped 7 bases from V and 6 bases from J, with 16 bases between. The part of the CDR3 DNA that was read is TGCAGCGGCACAGGGGGGGGTAGCAATGAG. Its protein product is CSGTGGGSNE. Given in full, the CDR3 is CSGTGGGSNEQFF.

On this clone: Read data end 3 residues before the CDR3 end; the end is taken from the germline J gene. V is TRBV13 and J is TRBJ1-4, with D unresolved. Germline values: CDR1 PRHDT, CDR2 FYEKMQ (reference sequence). Between the trimmed V and J ends, which lost 5 bases and 8 bases, there was a span of 15 bases. CDR3 length: 14 amino acids. The CDR3 region is CASSHSTLGEKLFF. Partial CDR3 DNA: TGTGCCAGCAGCCACTCGACCCTGGGCGAAAAA.

As to this clone: Read coverage stops 3 residues before the CDR3 terminus; the germline J gene supplies the remainder. V is TRBV23-1 and J is TRBJ2-2, with a possible D match to TRBD1 (5 bases). TRBV23-1 is sorted into the ORF group, with uncertain function. Between the trimmed V and J ends, which lost 7 bases and 8 bases, there was a span of 20 bases. This CDR3 comprises 15 residues. The CDR3 protein is CASISRPTARGELFF. The sequenced part of the CDR3 DNA is TGCGCCAGCATTAGTCGACCGACAGCCCGAGGGGAG.